Listed below are T cell receptor beta chains from one sample, sequenced in a study of blood T cell repertoires in COVID-19. The table came from immunoSEQ multiplex PCR; TCRdb's copy has only in-frame clones and leaves some out. Of 180,000 or so clones in the sample, approximately 85% were seen once. The sequenced sample consisted of peripheral blood. These receptors were obtained from a woman in her sixties with acute or convalescent COVID-19. Both conserved end residues are part of each CDR3. Fields, in order: V gene, D gene, clone size, J gene, CDR3 DNA, CDR3 protein. D genes are given only for firm matches. Size tells how often a clone was seen (once, few, many) or the class of an expanded clone, and some rows leave it out.

V gene: TRBV27; D gene: NA; clone size: NA; J gene: TRBJ2-7; CDR3 DNA: TGTGCCAGCAGTTTATCTGGGGGCCGATCGGGGCACGAGCAGTACTTC; CDR3 protein: CASSLSGGRSGHEQYF
V gene: TRBV28; D gene: TRBD1; clone size: NA; J gene: TRBJ2-7; CDR3 DNA: TGTGCCAGCAGATCCCGACAGGGGGCATCCCCCTACGAGCAGTACTTC; CDR3 protein: CASRSRQGASPYEQYF
V gene: TRBV2; D gene: NA; clone size: NA; J gene: TRBJ2-1; CDR3 DNA: TGTGCCAGCAGTGATACTACCTACAATGAGCAGTTCTTC; CDR3 protein: CASSDTTYNEQFF
V gene: TRBV28; D gene: NA; clone size: few; J gene: TRBJ2-1; CDR3 DNA: TGTGCCAGCAGAGGGAGTAGCTTATACAATGAGCAGTTCTTC; CDR3 protein: CASRGSSLYNEQFF
V gene: TRBV29-1; D gene: TRBD2; clone size: NA; J gene: TRBJ2-1; CDR3 DNA: TGCAGCGTTCCTTCGACTAGCGGCTCCTACAATGAGCAGTTCTTC; CDR3 protein: CSVPSTSGSYNEQFF
V gene: TRBV6-5; D gene: NA; clone size: NA; J gene: TRBJ1-5; CDR3 DNA: TGTGCCAGCACCCAGGGCAATGGCAATCAGCCCCAGCATTTT; CDR3 protein: CASTQGNGNQPQHF
V gene: TRBV12-2; D gene: NA; clone size: NA; J gene: TRBJ2-5; CDR3 DNA: TGTGCAAGTCGCTTAGAGGGGCTAGCGGAGCCCCGCCAAGAGACCCAGTACTTC; CDR3 protein: CASRLEGLAEPRQETQYF
V gene: TRBV2; D gene: NA; clone size: NA; J gene: TRBJ2-7; CDR3 DNA: TGTGCCAGCGCAGCGCCGCGGATAGCCTACGAGCAGTACTTC; CDR3 protein: CASAAPRIAYEQYF
V gene: TRBV24-1; D gene: NA; clone size: NA; J gene: TRBJ2-5; CDR3 DNA: TGTGCCACCAGGTCTAGCGTTCAAGAGACCCAGTACTTC; CDR3 protein: CATRSSVQETQYF
V gene: TRBV30; D gene: NA; clone size: once; J gene: TRBJ1-1; CDR3 DNA: TGTGCCTGGTGGGCGGGGATCGTGGACACTGAAGCTTTCTTT; CDR3 protein: CAWWAGIVDTEAFF
V gene: TRBV18; D gene: TRBD1; clone size: NA; J gene: TRBJ1-5; CDR3 DNA: TGTGCCAGCTCACCCGGGACAGGGGGCTTTCAGCCCCAGCATTTT; CDR3 protein: CASSPGTGGFQPQHF
V gene: TRBV19; D gene: TRBD1; clone size: NA; J gene: TRBJ1-2; CDR3 DNA: TGTGCCAGTAGTGATAGGACAGGGGTCTATGGCTACACCTTC; CDR3 protein: CASSDRTGVYGYTF
V gene: TRBV13; D gene: NA; clone size: NA; J gene: TRBJ2-6; CDR3 DNA: TGTGCCAGCAGCTATATTGGAGGGTCCCGGGATGGGGCCAACGTCCTGACTTTC; CDR3 protein: CASSYIGGSRDGANVLTF
V gene: TRBV11-2; D gene: NA; clone size: NA; J gene: TRBJ2-7; CDR3 DNA: TGTGCCAGCAGCTTAGGAGGGAGGGAGCAGTACTTC; CDR3 protein: CASSLGGREQYF
V gene: TRBV7-2; D gene: NA; clone size: NA; J gene: TRBJ1-1; CDR3 DNA: TGTGCCAGCAGTTCAACGGGCACTGAAGCTTTCTTT; CDR3 protein: CASSSTGTEAFF
V gene: TRBV30; D gene: NA; clone size: NA; J gene: TRBJ1-1; CDR3 DNA: TGTGCCTGGGAGTCCGCGGGAGCTTTCTTT; CDR3 protein: CAWESAGAFF
V gene: TRBV6-1; D gene: NA; clone size: few; J gene: TRBJ1-1; CDR3 DNA: TGTGCCAGCAGTGAAGGACAGCCGAACACTGAAGCTTTCTTT; CDR3 protein: CASSEGQPNTEAFF
V gene: TRBV3-1/TRBV3-2; D gene: TRBD2; clone size: NA; J gene: TRBJ2-1; CDR3 DNA: TGTGCCAGCAGCCCCCGGGAGGGTCGGGAGCAGTTCTTC; CDR3 protein: CASSPREGREQFF
V gene: TRBV6-6; D gene: TRBD1; clone size: NA; J gene: TRBJ1-2; CDR3 DNA: TGTGCCAGCAGTTCCCGACAGGGGTCATATGGCTACACCTTC; CDR3 protein: CASSSRQGSYGYTF
V gene: TRBV18; D gene: NA; clone size: NA; J gene: TRBJ1-6; CDR3 DNA: TGTGCCAGCTCAAGGGGCGGGGAGAATTCACCCCTCCACTTT; CDR3 protein: CASSRGGENSPLHF
V gene: TRBV27; D gene: NA; clone size: NA; J gene: TRBJ1-2; CDR3 DNA: TGTGCCAGCAGTTTACCACGGACGGAGCCAGCGGATGGCTACACCTTC; CDR3 protein: CASSLPRTEPADGYTF
V gene: TRBV7-6; D gene: NA; clone size: once; J gene: TRBJ2-7; CDR3 DNA: TGTGCCAGCAGCTTAGCGCGAAGCCCTACCTACGAGCAGTACTTC; CDR3 protein: CASSLARSPTYEQYF
V gene: TRBV11-1; D gene: NA; clone size: NA; J gene: TRBJ2-7; CDR3 DNA: TGTGCCAGCAGACACCAGGGTAACGAGCAGTACTTC; CDR3 protein: CASRHQGNEQYF
V gene: TRBV7-8; D gene: NA; clone size: NA; J gene: TRBJ2-1; CDR3 DNA: TGTGCCAGCAGCTATTACTCCTACAATGAGCAGTTCTTC; CDR3 protein: CASSYYSYNEQFF
V gene: TRBV2; D gene: NA; clone size: NA; J gene: TRBJ2-1; CDR3 DNA: TGTGCCAGCCGGGCGGGGAATGAGCAGTTCTTC; CDR3 protein: CASRAGNEQFF
V gene: TRBV19; D gene: NA; clone size: NA; J gene: TRBJ2-1; CDR3 DNA: TGTGCCAGTAGTATGGTCCTAGCGACCTCCTACAATGAGCAGTTCTTC; CDR3 protein: CASSMVLATSYNEQFF
V gene: TRBV2; D gene: NA; clone size: NA; J gene: TRBJ1-3; CDR3 DNA: TGTGCCAGCAGGAACAGGGAGACCTCTGGAAACACCATATATTTT; CDR3 protein: CASRNRETSGNTIYF
V gene: TRBV6-2/TRBV6-3; D gene: NA; clone size: NA; J gene: TRBJ2-1; CDR3 DNA: TGTGCCAGCAGTTACGCCAATACCGGGATAACCTACAATGAGCAGTTCTTC; CDR3 protein: CASSYANTGITYNEQFF
V gene: TRBV2; D gene: TRBD1; clone size: NA; J gene: TRBJ1-2; CDR3 DNA: TGTGCCAGCAGTGACGGGACAGGGGGCTTTGGCTACACCTTC; CDR3 protein: CASSDGTGGFGYTF
V gene: TRBV29-1; D gene: NA; clone size: NA; J gene: TRBJ2-1; CDR3 DNA: TGCAGCGTTGAAGGTGGACAGGGAGGGAATGAGCAGTTCTTC; CDR3 protein: CSVEGGQGGNEQFF
V gene: TRBV5-1; D gene: NA; clone size: NA; J gene: TRBJ1-4; CDR3 DNA: TGCGCCAGCAGCACCTCGGGGGATAGGAGTGAAAAACTGTTTTTT; CDR3 protein: CASSTSGDRSEKLFF
V gene: TRBV11-3; D gene: TRBD1; clone size: NA; J gene: TRBJ1-1; CDR3 DNA: TGTGCCAGCAGCCCCCCCGGGACAGGGGGGAGGCGGAACACTGAAGCTTTCTTT; CDR3 protein: CASSPPGTGGRRNTEAFF
V gene: TRBV7-3; D gene: TRBD1; clone size: NA; J gene: TRBJ2-6; CDR3 DNA: TGTGCCAGCAGCTTATCCAGGGGGCTGGCCAACGTCCTGACTTTC; CDR3 protein: CASSLSRGLANVLTF
V gene: TRBV27; D gene: TRBD2; clone size: NA; J gene: TRBJ2-3; CDR3 DNA: TGTGCCAGCAGGGGGGCTAGCGGGAGCACAGATACGCAGTATTTT; CDR3 protein: CASRGASGSTDTQYF
V gene: TRBV5-4; D gene: TRBD1; clone size: NA; J gene: TRBJ1-1; CDR3 DNA: TGTGCCAGCAGCTCCGGACAGGGGTCTTATGGCACTGAAGCTTTCTTT; CDR3 protein: CASSSGQGSYGTEAFF
V gene: TRBV6-5; D gene: NA; clone size: NA; J gene: TRBJ1-2; CDR3 DNA: TGTGCCAGCGAGCTTAACTATGGCTACACCTTC; CDR3 protein: CASELNYGYTF
V gene: TRBV5-6; D gene: NA; clone size: NA; J gene: TRBJ1-2; CDR3 DNA: TGTGCCAGCAGTCCCTTAATGACTGTATCTTATGGCTACACCTTC; CDR3 protein: CASSPLMTVSYGYTF
V gene: TRBV19; D gene: TRBD2; clone size: NA; J gene: TRBJ2-4; CDR3 DNA: TGTGCCAGTAGTCCGACTAGCCGCAAAAACATTCAGTACTTC; CDR3 protein: CASSPTSRKNIQYF
V gene: TRBV12-3/TRBV12-4; D gene: NA; clone size: NA; J gene: TRBJ2-7; CDR3 DNA: TGTGCCAGCAGTTTCCCTGGGCAGGGGCCGTACTTC; CDR3 protein: CASSFPGQGPYF
V gene: TRBV5-4; D gene: NA; clone size: NA; J gene: TRBJ2-1; CDR3 DNA: TGTGCCAGCAGCCGGTCCTACAATGAGCAGTTCTTC; CDR3 protein: CASSRSYNEQFF
V gene: TRBV10-3; D gene: NA; clone size: NA; J gene: TRBJ1-4; CDR3 DNA: TGTGCCATCAGTGAGGGGCCAGTGGGAAAACTGTTTTTT; CDR3 protein: CAISEGPVGKLFF
V gene: TRBV25-1; D gene: TRBD1; clone size: NA; J gene: TRBJ1-5; CDR3 DNA: TGTGCCAGCAGTGGGGGGACAGGGGACTACCAGCCCCAGCATTTT; CDR3 protein: CASSGGTGDYQPQHF
V gene: TRBV9; D gene: NA; clone size: NA; J gene: TRBJ1-6; CDR3 DNA: TGTGCCAGCAGCGTAGCCTCCCAGGGATCACCCCTCCACTTT; CDR3 protein: CASSVASQGSPLHF
V gene: TRBV5-8; D gene: NA; clone size: once; J gene: TRBJ2-1; CDR3 DNA: TGTGCCAGCAGCCTATTGGGCGGGCGGGCGGATGAGCAGTTCTTC; CDR3 protein: CASSLLGGRADEQFF
V gene: TRBV14; D gene: TRBD2; clone size: NA; J gene: TRBJ2-1; CDR3 DNA: TGTGCCAGCAGCCAAGATCGCGGGAGAATCTACAATGAGCAGTTCTTC; CDR3 protein: CASSQDRGRIYNEQFF
V gene: TRBV19; D gene: NA; clone size: NA; J gene: TRBJ1-2; CDR3 DNA: TGTGCCAGTAGAGCGGGGTATGGCTATGGCTACACCTTC; CDR3 protein: CASRAGYGYGYTF